Listed here are 11 T cell receptor beta chains from one sample, sequenced in a study of blood T cells in healthy people across ages. A second PCR, run for roughly 7 to 12 cycles, used a sample-barcoded 5' primer plus a J-beta primer mix. TCRdb called the 5' RACE reads again in MiXCR, with one record for every CDR3 protein. Here the sample spans 1.5 million to 2 million distinct CDR3 sequences, about two fifths being singletons. Sequencing input: blood. These receptors came from a human donor in good health.

This clonotype was counted between two and nine times. This chain joins TRBV5-1 and TRBJ2-7; D uncertain. Germline CDR1 SGHRS, CDR2 YFSETQ. Trimming cost V 0 bases and J 2 bases, with 9 bases left between them. The CDR3 is 14 amino acids. CDR3 in amino acids: CASSLVGLPYEQYF. CDR3 sequence (DNA): TGCGCCAGCAGCTTGGTCGGGCTCCCCTACGAGCAGTACTTC.

The J gene is TRBJ1-6, the V gene TRBV6-2 or TRBV6-3; no definite D call. There are 13 residues in the CDR3. V gave up 1 base and J gave up 8 bases, with 6 bases separating them. CDR1 is MNHEY and CDR2 is SVGEGT in the germline V gene. The CDR3 sequence is CASSYFGDSPLHF. CDR3 nucleotides: TGTGCCAGCAGTTACTTCGGAGATTCACCCCTCCACTTT.

There are a few counts of this clonotype. The J gene is TRBJ2-1, the V gene TRBV3-1; D may be TRBD1 (5 bases). V was clipped by 0 bases and J by 2 bases, with 11 bases between them. CDR1 is LGHDT, CDR2 YNNKEL, per germline (reference sequence). The CDR3 runs to 16 residues. CDR3 amino acids: CASSQDLTTAYNEQFF. The CDR3 nucleotides read TGTGCCAGCAGCCAAGACCTGACGACAGCCTACAATGAGCAGTTCTTC.

The sample holds a few counts of this clonotype. V gene TRBV5-1 combines with J gene TRBJ2-1; 10 bases agree with TRBD1. V lost 6 bases and J lost 12; bases outside the gene matches: 18. The CDR3 loop spans 16 amino acids. Germline V gene sequence: CDR1 SGHRS, CDR2 YFSETQ. As DNA, the CDR3 is TGCGCCAGCATCCCCGAACCGGGACAGGGGTGGCACGGGCAGTTCTTC. It encodes CASIPEPGQGWHGQFF.

This clonotype was observed many times. V gene TRBV4-3 combines with J gene TRBJ2-5; 7 bases are shared with TRBD1. The J segment lost 7 bases and the V segment lost 0 bases, leaving 5 bases of the junction unmatched. The CDR3 contains 14 residues. Germline CDR1 LGHNA, CDR2 YSLEER. CDR3 amino acids: CASSQDRGLGTQYF. The CDR3 bases are TGCGCCAGCAGCCAAGATAGGGGGCTCGGGACCCAGTACTTC.

This sequence joins TRBV7-2 and TRBJ1-1; no clear D gene. This CDR3 is built from 16 residues. Germline loops: CDR1 SGHTA, CDR2 FQGNSA. Between the trimmed V and J ends, which lost 5 bases and 2 bases, there was a span of 18 bases. This CDR3 reads CASSQGVWNKNTEAFF. In DNA, the CDR3 is TGTGCCAGCAGCCAAGGCGTATGGAACAAAAACACTGAAGCTTTCTTT.

V is TRBV6-2 or TRBV6-3 and J is TRBJ2-1; D is possibly TRBD1 (6 bases). This CDR3 spans 14 amino acids. V lost 6 bases to trimming and J lost 2 bases, with 11 bases between them. CDR1 is MNHEY, CDR2 SVGEGT, per germline. The CDR3 bases are TGTGCCAGCAGCAACAGGGTCCCCTACAATGAGCAGTTCTTC. Protein sequence: CASSNRVPYNEQFF.

The rearrangement links TRBV2 to TRBJ1-2, with TRBD1 as a possible D gene (6 bases). Germline-derived CDR1 and CDR2 are SNHLY and FYNNEI. The CDR3 runs 12 residues. V was shortened by 8 bases and J by 5 bases, with 12 bases between the two germline ends. Here the CDR3 reads CASVFQGYGYTF. The DNA of the CDR3 is TGTGCCAGCGTGTTCCAGGGGTATGGCTACACCTTC.

This CDR3 is CASSQDWPGDVTYEQYF. The CDR3 DNA sequence: TGCGCCAGCAGCCAAGATTGGCCGGGGGACGTAACCTACGAGCAGTACTTC. V is TRBV4-1 and J is TRBJ2-7, with D possibly TRBD2 on 6 matching bases. Germline V CDR1 and CDR2: MGHRA, YSYEKL. Trimming pared 0 bases from V and 2 bases from J, leaving 17 bases between. The CDR3 has 17 amino acids.

This clonotype was found a few times. This chain joins TRBV3-1 and TRBJ2-4; 16 bases fit TRBD2. CDR3 length: 18 amino acids. J lost 1 base, V lost 6 bases, and 6 bases had no gene match. Germline CDR1 and CDR2: LGHDT and YNNKEL (reference sequence). This CDR3 is CASRSGTSGGAAKNIQYF. The CDR3 nucleotides read TGTGCCAGCAGATCCGGGACTAGCGGGGGGGCGGCCAAAAACATTCAGTACTTC.

In this sample, this clonotype turned up a few times. The rearrangement joins TRBV4-3 to TRBJ2-3; TRBD1 matches at 11 bases. J was trimmed by 6 bases and V by 6 bases; bases with no gene match: 8. The CDR3 sequence is 15 residues long. Germline-derived CDR1 and CDR2 are LGHNA and YSLEER. For the CDR3, the DNA is TGCGCCAGCAGTAGAGGGACAGGGGGTTGGGATACGCAGTATTTT. This codes for CASSRGTGGWDTQYF.